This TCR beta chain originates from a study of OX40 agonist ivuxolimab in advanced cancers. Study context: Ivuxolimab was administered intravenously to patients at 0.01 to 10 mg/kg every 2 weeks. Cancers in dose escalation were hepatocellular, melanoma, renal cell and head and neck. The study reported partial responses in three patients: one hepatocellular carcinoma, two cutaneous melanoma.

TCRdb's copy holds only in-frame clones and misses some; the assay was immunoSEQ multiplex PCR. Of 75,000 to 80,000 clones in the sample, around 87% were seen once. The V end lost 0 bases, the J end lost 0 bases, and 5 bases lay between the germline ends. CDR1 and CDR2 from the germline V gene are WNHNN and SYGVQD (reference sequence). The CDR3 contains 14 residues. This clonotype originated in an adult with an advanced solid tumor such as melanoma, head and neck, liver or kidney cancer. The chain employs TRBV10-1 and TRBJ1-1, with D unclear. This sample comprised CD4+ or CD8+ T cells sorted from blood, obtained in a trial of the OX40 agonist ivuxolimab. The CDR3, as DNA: TGCGCCAGCAGTGAGTCTTCAATGAACACTGAAGCTTTCTTT. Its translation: CASSESSMNTEAFF.